The 24 T cell receptor beta chains below all came from one sample that was sequenced in a study of blood T cell repertoires in COVID-19. Assay: immunoSEQ multiplex PCR; the TCRdb copy retains only in-frame clones and omits some. The sample has under 350,000 clones, around 89% seen once. Source material: peripheral blood. The source of these receptors is a man in his forties with acute or convalescent COVID-19.

The chain employs TRBV30 and TRBJ2-2, with D uncertain. Per the germline V gene, CDR1 is GTSNPN and CDR2 is SVGIG (reference sequence). V lost 2 bases and J lost 6, with 16 bases in between. The CDR3 has 15 residues. In DNA form, the CDR3 reads TGTGCCTGGAGTCCCCTCGATAGCTGGGCCGGGGAGCTGTTTTTT. This codes for CAWSPLDSWAGELFF.

This chain links TRBV14 with TRBJ1-1; no firm D call. The CDR3 has 13 residues. Germline V gene sequence: CDR1 SGHDN, CDR2 FVKESK. V shed 2 bases and J shed 4 bases, with 8 bases lying between them. CDR3 sequence reads: CASSQNSFTEAFF. The CDR3 DNA is TGTGCCAGCAGCCAAAATTCATTCACTGAAGCTTTCTTT.

V is TRBV30 and J is TRBJ1-2, with a tentative D call TRBD1 (5 bases). The CDR3 is made up of 13 amino acids. Trimming stripped 2 bases from V and 5 bases from J, with 12 bases between. Germline CDR1 and CDR2: GTSNPN and SVGIG (reference sequence). In nucleotides, the CDR3 is TGTGCCTGGAGTCAGGGCAGGGATTATGGCTACACCTTC. Amino acids: CAWSQGRDYGYTF.

In DNA, the CDR3 is TGTGCCAGCAGCTTGTGGGACAGGGGCACCGGGGAGCTGTTTTTT. The encoded protein is CASSLWDRGTGELFF. This sequence joins TRBV7-8 and TRBJ2-2, with 10 bases fitting TRBD1. This CDR3 has 15 residues. Germline CDR1 is SGHVS and CDR2 is FQNEAQ. V shed 3 bases, J shed 4 bases, and the junction held 2 bases outside the gene matches.

The chain has TRBV24-1 and TRBJ2-3; the match to TRBD2 covers 11 bases. Looked up from germline, CDR1 is KGHDR and CDR2 is SFDVKD. J lost 2 bases, V lost 9 bases, and 12 bases had no gene match. The CDR3 spans 17 residues. CDR3 nucleotide sequence: TGTGCCACCGGGGGAACTAGCGGGGGAACCTCCACAGATACGCAGTATTTT. Translation: CATGGTSGGTSTDTQYF.

This chain uses TRBV10-3 with TRBJ1-3, with D maybe TRBD1 (5 bases). V dropped 10 bases and J dropped 6 bases, with 13 bases sitting between them. The CDR3 loop spans 12 amino acids. The germline V gene encodes CDR1 ENHRY and CDR2 SYGVKD. For the CDR3, the DNA is TGTGCCAGCGGGACGGATTCAAACACCATATATTTT. Translated: CASGTDSNTIYF.

The V and J genes are TRBV5-1 and TRBJ1-1; D gene uncertain. CDR3 size: 13 residues. Germline loops: CDR1 SGHRS, CDR2 YFSETQ. V was pared by 4 bases and J by 0 bases, with 7 bases between. The CDR3 loop is CASSIDLNTEAFF. CDR3 nucleotides: TGCGCCAGCAGCATAGACTTGAACACTGAAGCTTTCTTT.

This chain connects TRBV6-1 to TRBJ2-2; D gene ambiguous. This CDR3 has 15 residues. The V gene lost 0 bases and the J gene lost 3 bases, with 8 bases spanning the gap. The germline V gene encodes CDR1 MNHNS and CDR2 SASEGT. CDR3 DNA sequence: TGTGCCAGCAGTGAAGCCTTTAGATACACCGGGGAGCTGTTTTTT. Protein product: CASSEAFRYTGELFF.

The chain is built from TRBV19 and TRBJ2-2, with a possible D match to TRBD2 (5 bases). The V end was cut by 5 bases, the J end by 5 bases, with 18 bases between. The germline CDR1 and CDR2 sequences are LNHDA and SQIVND (reference sequence). This CDR3 comprises 16 residues. In nucleotides, the CDR3 is TGTGCCAGTAGTGTTAGTGGGTTAGCGAGGACCGGGGAGCTGTTTTTT. Translating it yields CASSVSGLARTGELFF.

V gene TRBV7-2 combines with J gene TRBJ1-1; TRBD1 might be the D (5 bases). CDR3 length: 13 amino acids. V lost 4 bases, J lost 11 bases, and 17 bases lay in between. Germline V gives CDR1 SGHTA, CDR2 FQGNSA. CDR3 coding DNA: TGTGCCAGCAGCTACACGAGGACATCACGCGCTTTCTTT. As protein: CASSYTRTSRAFF.

The chain joins TRBV9 to TRBJ2-6; TRBD1 matches at 8 bases. The CDR3 is made up of 15 amino acids. Germline CDR1 SGDLS, CDR2 YYNGEE. V shed 4 bases, J shed 2 bases, and the junction held 2 bases outside the gene matches. CDR3 sequence reads: CASSPDRAGANVLTF. The CDR3 nucleotides are TGTGCCAGCAGCCCGGACAGGGCTGGGGCCAACGTCCTGACTTTC.

The chain links TRBV11-2 to TRBJ1-6; maybe TRBD1 (5 bases). With 2 bases removed from V and 6 bases from J, the gap between germline ends came to 17 bases. CDR1 is SGHAT and CDR2 is FQNNGV in the germline V gene. The CDR3 spans 17 residues. DNA of the CDR3: TGTGCCAGCAGCTTAAAAGGCGGGGACGGACCTAATTCACCCCTCCACTTT. This encodes CASSLKGGDGPNSPLHF.

This chain links TRBV5-1 with TRBJ1-1; the D gene is possibly TRBD1 (6 bases). The CDR3 runs to 14 residues. Looked up from germline, CDR1 is SGHRS and CDR2 is YFSETQ. The V gene lost 5 bases and the J gene lost 6 bases, with 17 bases spanning the gap. The CDR3 nucleotides read TGCGCCAGCAGAGAGGGGGGGCCTACTCCTGAAGCTTTCTTT. It yields the protein CASREGGPTPEAFF.

The chain has TRBV30 and TRBJ1-6, with TRBD1 matching 8 bases. V was pared by 2 bases and J by 5 bases, with 14 bases of the junction left unmatched. The germline V gene has CDR1 GTSNPN and CDR2 SVGIG (reference sequence). CDR3 size: 18 residues. CDR3 nucleotides: TGTGCCTGGAGTAGGGCCAGGGGGCTGGATTTTGATAATTCACCCCTCCACTTT. Amino acid sequence: CAWSRARGLDFDNSPLHF.

This chain links TRBV7-8 with TRBJ1-1; no reliable D call. Germline V gene lookup returns CDR1 SGHVS and CDR2 FQNEAQ. Trimming took off 2 bases at V and 1 base at J, with 8 bases between the two ends. CDR3 length: 14 amino acids. CDR3 amino acids: CASSLSQANTEAFF. The CDR3 DNA is TGTGCCAGCAGCTTAAGCCAGGCGAACACTGAAGCTTTCTTT.

Worth noting for this clone: This CDR3 is also generated by other DNA sequences in the sample. The chain couples TRBV5-1 to TRBJ1-1; 8 nucleotides agree with TRBD1. The V gene's germline CDR1 is SGHRS and CDR2 YFSETQ. V trimming: 4 bases; J trimming: 4 bases; junction bases outside the gene matches: 3. The CDR3 has 13 amino acids. CDR3 sequence reads: CASSPQGGTEAFF. The CDR3 DNA follows: TGCGCCAGCAGCCCACAGGGGGGCACTGAAGCTTTCTTT.

This chain connects TRBV5-1 to TRBJ2-1; a weak D match, TRBD1 (6 bases). The germline CDR1 and CDR2 sequences are SGHRS and YFSETQ. V shed 4 bases and J shed 5 bases, with 13 bases lying between them. The CDR3 runs 14 residues. This chain's CDR3 is CASSDGTLHNEQFF. The CDR3 region has the DNA TGCGCCAGCAGCGACGGGACATTACACAATGAGCAGTTCTTC.

The rearrangement links TRBV5-4 to TRBJ1-2, with TRBD1 as a possible D gene (6 bases). CDR3 length: 15 residues. V lost 3 bases to trimming and J lost 5 bases, with 17 bases between them. Germline V lookup: CDR1 SGHNT, CDR2 YYREEE (reference sequence). CDR3: CASSSQSTGLYGYTF. The CDR3 DNA follows: TGTGCCAGCAGCTCCCAATCGACAGGACTGTATGGCTACACCTTC.

About this clone itself: Germline and junction disagree at one end, which may indicate a read error. This rearrangement joins TRBV7-3 to TRBJ1-2; D unclear. Per germline, CDR1 SGHTA and CDR2 FQGTGA. The CDR3 spans 13 residues. In DNA form, the CDR3 reads TGTGCCAGCAGCTTAACGCTGAGATCGATCTTATTCTTC. Translated, it gives CASSLTLRSILFF.

J is TRBJ2-7 and V is TRBV7-8; the D gene is possibly TRBD2 (5 bases). Trimming took off 3 bases at V and 10 bases at J, with 19 bases between the two ends. The length of the CDR3 is 14 residues. Germline CDR1 is SGHVS and CDR2 is FQNEAQ. CDR3 in DNA: TGTGCCAGCAGCTTTAGGCAACGTGAGGGCCTCCAGTACTTC. Protein sequence: CASSFRQREGLQYF.

This clone came up once. The chain links TRBV30 to TRBJ1-2; 11 nucleotides align to TRBD1. This CDR3 has 14 amino acids. J lost 4 bases, V lost 2 bases, and 3 bases had no gene match. Germline CDR1 and CDR2: GTSNPN and SVGIG (reference sequence). CDR3 residues: CAWSTGTGGYGYTF. The CDR3 region has the DNA TGTGCCTGGAGTACCGGGACAGGGGGCTATGGCTACACCTTC.

This rearrangement joins TRBV18 to TRBJ1-2; D is uncertain. This CDR3 has 12 amino acids. Germline CDR1 KGHSH, CDR2 LQKENI. Trimming stripped 5 bases from V and 8 bases from J, with 12 bases between. The CDR3 DNA follows: TGTGCCAGCTCAGTTACGGGAGGAGGCTACACCTTC. Amino acids: CASSVTGGGYTF. Filled out from reference TRBV18 and TRBJ1-2, the complete variable domain reads NAGVMQNPRHLVRRRGQEARLRCSPMKGHSHVYWYRQLPEEGLKFMVYLQKENIIDESGMPKERFSAEFPKEGPSILRIQQVVRGDSAAYFCASSVTGGGYTFGSGTRLTVV.

The chain joins TRBV6-5 to TRBJ2-2, with 9 nucleotides matching TRBD2. CDR1 is MNHEY, CDR2 SVGAGI, per germline. This CDR3 comprises 16 residues. Trimming cost V 3 bases and J 3 bases; bases outside gene matches: 5. CDR3 protein: CASSYIAGADTGELFF. Written as DNA, the CDR3 is TGTGCCAGCAGTTATATAGCGGGGGCGGACACCGGGGAGCTGTTTTTT.

The CDR3 sequence is CASSQYLGTIDEQYF. DNA for the CDR3: TGTGCCAGCAGCCAATACCTCGGGACTATTGACGAGCAGTACTTC. The J gene is TRBJ2-7, the V gene TRBV3-1 (or the pseudogene TRBV3-2); TRBD2 matches at 7 bases. The germline gives CDR1 LGHDT, CDR2 YNNKEL (reference sequence). V lost 2 bases, J lost 5 bases, and 9 bases stayed unmatched. This CDR3 spans 15 amino acids.